The 10 T cell receptor beta chains in this list originate from one sample, sequenced in a study of Ad26.COV2.S vaccination and SARS-CoV-2 variants. Treatment here: about 20 received Ad26.COV2.S at low or high dose, single or two shots; about 5 received placebo; per-sample allocation not given. Samples were taken on day 63 after the first vaccine or placebo injection. The repertoire was sequenced with immunoSEQ multiplex PCR; TCRdb's copy has only in-frame clones and lacks some. This table has approximately 480,000 clones, roughly 87% appearing once. The sequencing used peripheral blood, collected in a trial of Ad26.COV2.S vaccine versus placebo. These receptors were obtained from a person aged 18 to 59 who received the Ad26.COV2.S COVID-19 vaccine or a placebo.

The gene calls are TRBV19 and TRBJ1-5; no firm D call. This CDR3 comprises 15 residues. V was trimmed by 1 base and J by 6 bases, leaving 13 bases between them. CDR1 and CDR2 from the germline V gene are LNHDA and SQIVND (reference sequence). The CDR3 region has the DNA TGTGCCAGTAGTATAGCTCACGGGTCACGTCAGCCCCAGCATTTT. It encodes CASSIAHGSRQPQHF.

The chain has TRBV19 and TRBJ2-1; 11 nucleotides align to TRBD2. CDR3 size: 16 residues. J gave up 7 bases and V 4 bases, and 9 bases lay outside the gene matches. Germline CDR1 LNHDA, CDR2 SQIVND (reference sequence). The CDR3 spells CASSTRLAGTSNEQFF. CDR3 coding DNA: TGTGCCAGTAGTACCCGACTAGCGGGAACGTCTAATGAGCAGTTCTTC.

The chain has TRBV9 and TRBJ1-1; D unresolved. Germline values: CDR1 SGDLS, CDR2 YYNGEE. The germline V and J ends were trimmed by 4 bases and 3 bases, with 13 bases remaining between them. The CDR3 is made up of 14 amino acids. The CDR3 reads CASSPRTTDTEAFF. The DNA for the CDR3 is TGTGCCAGCAGCCCTCGGACCACTGACACTGAAGCTTTCTTT.

A few counts support this clone. This chain joins TRBV7-3 and TRBJ2-2; D not certain. V gave up 5 bases and J gave up 3 bases, with 13 bases separating them. The germline gives CDR1 SGHTA, CDR2 FQGTGA. The CDR3 totals 15 residues. CDR3 DNA sequence: TGTGCCAGCAGCCCCTTGAAGCAAGACACCGGGGAGCTGTTTTTT. Residues: CASSPLKQDTGELFF.

V is TRBV7-3 and J is TRBJ2-3; 8 bases agree with TRBD2. The germline V gene encodes CDR1 SGHTA and CDR2 FQGTGA. Unmatched junction bases numbered 6, after V lost 5 bases and J lost 5 bases. The CDR3 is 14 amino acids. DNA of the CDR3: TGTGCCAGCAGCCGAGCGGGAGCACAAGATACGCAGTATTTT. This gives the protein CASSRAGAQDTQYF.

The gene calls are TRBV4-1 and TRBJ1-2; the D is unclear. Trimming shortened V by 0 bases and J by 4 bases, and 9 bases separated the two germline ends. Germline V gene data show CDR1 as MGHRA and CDR2 as YSYEKL. The CDR3 covers 14 residues. The DNA of the CDR3 is TGCGCCAGCAGCCAAGAGCACAGACCCTATGGCTACACCTTC. Translating gives CASSQEHRPYGYTF.

The chain is built from TRBV7-9 and TRBJ2-1; D remains unclear. The germline V gene has CDR1 SEHNR and CDR2 FQNEAQ (reference sequence). There are 14 residues in the CDR3. The germline V and J ends were trimmed by 5 bases and 7 bases, with 15 bases remaining between them. CDR3 nucleotide sequence: TGTGCCAGCAGCCCGATCCAGATCATGAATGAGCAGTTCTTC. Translated, it gives CASSPIQIMNEQFF.

This clone was detected only a few times. CDR3: CASSGGQGANGYTF. The DNA of the CDR3 is TGCGCCAGCAGCGGGGGACAGGGGGCAAATGGCTACACCTTC. This sequence joins TRBV5-1 and TRBJ1-2, with 12 bases lining up with TRBD1. Germline loops: CDR1 SGHRS, CDR2 YFSETQ. With V trimmed by 4 bases and J by 6 bases, 4 bases remained unmatched. The CDR3 extends over 14 amino acids.

The chain combines TRBV9 with TRBJ1-1; a possible D gene is TRBD1 (6 bases). The CDR3 has 13 amino acids. Between the trimmed V and J ends, which lost 0 bases and 4 bases, there was a span of 7 bases. Germline V gene data show CDR1 as SGDLS and CDR2 as YYNGEE. CDR3 loop: CASSVGGATEAFF. The CDR3 bases are TGTGCCAGCAGCGTAGGGGGGGCCACTGAAGCTTTCTTT.

The chain carries TRBV28 and TRBJ2-5, with TRBD1 identical over 9 bases. The germline CDR1 and CDR2 sequences are MDHEN and SYDVKM. The CDR3 extends over 18 amino acids. The junction had 18 bases not matched to a gene; V was cut back by 6 bases and J by 4 bases. The CDR3 bases are TGTGCCAGCAGCTTACCGGGACTCAGCCGACAGGGGGGAGAGACCCAGTACTTC. Encoded protein: CASSLPGLSRQGGETQYF.